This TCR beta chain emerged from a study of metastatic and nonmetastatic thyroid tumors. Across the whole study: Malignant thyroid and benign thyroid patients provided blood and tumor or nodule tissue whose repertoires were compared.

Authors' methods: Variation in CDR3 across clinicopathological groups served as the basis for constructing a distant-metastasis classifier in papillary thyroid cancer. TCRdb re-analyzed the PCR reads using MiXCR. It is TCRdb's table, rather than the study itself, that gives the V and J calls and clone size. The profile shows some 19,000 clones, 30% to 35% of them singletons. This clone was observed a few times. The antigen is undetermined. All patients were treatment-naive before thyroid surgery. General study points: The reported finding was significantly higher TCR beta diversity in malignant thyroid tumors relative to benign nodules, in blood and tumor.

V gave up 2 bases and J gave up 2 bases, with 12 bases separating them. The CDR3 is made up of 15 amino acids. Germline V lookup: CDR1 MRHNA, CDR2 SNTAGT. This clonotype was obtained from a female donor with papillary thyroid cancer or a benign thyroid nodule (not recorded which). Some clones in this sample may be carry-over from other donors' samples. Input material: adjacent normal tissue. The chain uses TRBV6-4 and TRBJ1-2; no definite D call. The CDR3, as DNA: TGTGCCAGCAGTGACCAAATCGGGCAGAACTATGGCTACACCTTC. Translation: CASSDQIGQNYGYTF.